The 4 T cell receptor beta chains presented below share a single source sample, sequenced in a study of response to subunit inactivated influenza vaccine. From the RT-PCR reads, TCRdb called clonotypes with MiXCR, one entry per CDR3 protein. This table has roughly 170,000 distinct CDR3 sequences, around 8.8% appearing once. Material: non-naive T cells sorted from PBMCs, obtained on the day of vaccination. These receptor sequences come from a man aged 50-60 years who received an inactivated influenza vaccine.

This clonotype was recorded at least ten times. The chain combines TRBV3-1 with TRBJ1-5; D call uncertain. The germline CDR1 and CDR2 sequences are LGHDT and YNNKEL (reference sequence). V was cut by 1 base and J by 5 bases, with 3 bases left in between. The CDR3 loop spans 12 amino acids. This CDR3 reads CASSQGYQPQHF. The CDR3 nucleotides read TGTGCCAGCAGCCAAGGGTATCAGCCCCAGCATTTT.

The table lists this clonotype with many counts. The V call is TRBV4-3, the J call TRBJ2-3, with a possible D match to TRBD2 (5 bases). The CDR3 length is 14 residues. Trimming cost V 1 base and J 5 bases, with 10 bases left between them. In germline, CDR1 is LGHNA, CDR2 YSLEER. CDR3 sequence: CASSQGRYGDTQYF. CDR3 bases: TGCGCCAGCAGCCAAGGGAGGTACGGAGATACGCAGTATTTT.

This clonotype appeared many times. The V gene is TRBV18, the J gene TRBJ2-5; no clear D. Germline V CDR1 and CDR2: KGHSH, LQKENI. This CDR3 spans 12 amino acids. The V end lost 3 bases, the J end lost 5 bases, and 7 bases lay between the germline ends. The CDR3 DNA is TGTGCCAGCTCACCGCGTATGGAGACCCAGTACTTC. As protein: CASSPRMETQYF.

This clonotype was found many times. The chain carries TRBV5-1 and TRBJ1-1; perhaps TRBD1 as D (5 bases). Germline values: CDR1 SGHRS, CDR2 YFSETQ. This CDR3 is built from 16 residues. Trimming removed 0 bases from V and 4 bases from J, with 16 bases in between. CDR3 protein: CASSLGSSGAATEAFF. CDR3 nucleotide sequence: TGCGCCAGCAGCTTGGGTTCTTCTGGGGCGGCCACTGAAGCTTTCTTT.